This T cell receptor (beta chain) came from a study of T cell changes during pregnancy in multiple sclerosis. J was trimmed by 4 bases and V by 0 bases; bases with no gene match: 9. Germline CDR1 is LGHNA and CDR2 is YSLEER. The CDR3 is 17 amino acids. The assay was immunoSEQ multiplex PCR, and TCRdb's table has in-frame clones only and misses some. The data show approximately 97,000 clones, about nine tenths seen once. The J gene is TRBJ2-3, the V gene TRBV4-3; 8 bases are a match to TRBD2. The sequenced sample was peripheral blood, obtained after pregnancy. This receptor was taken from a female donor in good health, enrolled as a control in a pregnancy study. The CDR3 spells CASSQDRSGGGADTQYF. The CDR3 DNA sequence: TGCGCCAGCAGCCAAGATAGGAGCGGGGGAGGCGCAGATACGCAGTATTTT.